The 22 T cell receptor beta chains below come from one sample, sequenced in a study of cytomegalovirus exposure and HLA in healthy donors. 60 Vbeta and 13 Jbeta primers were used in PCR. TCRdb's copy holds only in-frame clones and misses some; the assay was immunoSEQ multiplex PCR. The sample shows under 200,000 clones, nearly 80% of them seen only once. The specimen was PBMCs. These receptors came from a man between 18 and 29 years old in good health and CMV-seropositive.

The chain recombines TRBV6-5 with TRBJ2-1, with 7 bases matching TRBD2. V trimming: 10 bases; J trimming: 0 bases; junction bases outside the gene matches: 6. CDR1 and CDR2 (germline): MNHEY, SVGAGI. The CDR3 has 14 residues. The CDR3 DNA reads TGTGCCACCAAACTAGCGAGCTCCTACAATGAGCAGTTCTTC. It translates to CATKLASSYNEQFF.

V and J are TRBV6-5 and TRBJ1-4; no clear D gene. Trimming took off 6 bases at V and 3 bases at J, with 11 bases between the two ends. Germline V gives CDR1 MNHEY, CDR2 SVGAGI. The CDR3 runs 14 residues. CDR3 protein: CASSLVSANEKLFF. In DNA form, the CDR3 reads TGTGCCAGCAGCCTCGTGAGTGCTAATGAAAAACTGTTTTTT.

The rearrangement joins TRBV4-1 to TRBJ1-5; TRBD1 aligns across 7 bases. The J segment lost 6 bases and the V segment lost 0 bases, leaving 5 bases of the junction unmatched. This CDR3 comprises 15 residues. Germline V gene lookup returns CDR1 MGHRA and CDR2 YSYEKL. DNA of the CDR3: TGCGCCAGCAGCCAAGAAGGGCAGGGGGTTCAGCCCCAGCATTTT. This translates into CASSQEGQGVQPQHF.

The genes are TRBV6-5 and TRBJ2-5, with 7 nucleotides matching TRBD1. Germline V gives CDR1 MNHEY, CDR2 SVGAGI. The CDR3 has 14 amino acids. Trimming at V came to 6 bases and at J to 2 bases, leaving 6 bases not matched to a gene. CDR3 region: CASRPDRVQETQYF. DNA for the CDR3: TGTGCCAGCAGGCCCGACAGGGTACAAGAGACCCAGTACTTC.

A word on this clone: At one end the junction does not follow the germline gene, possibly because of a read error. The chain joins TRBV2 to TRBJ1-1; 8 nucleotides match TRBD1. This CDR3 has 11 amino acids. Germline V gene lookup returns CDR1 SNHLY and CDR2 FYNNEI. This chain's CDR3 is CASTRDRGMYF. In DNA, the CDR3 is TGTGCCAGCACCAGAGACAGGGGAATGTACTTT.

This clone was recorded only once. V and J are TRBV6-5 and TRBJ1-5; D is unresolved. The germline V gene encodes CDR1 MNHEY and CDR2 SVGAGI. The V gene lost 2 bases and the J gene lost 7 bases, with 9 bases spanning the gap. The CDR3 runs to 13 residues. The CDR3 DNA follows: TGTGCCAGCAGTTACCACAGCCCACAGCCCCAGCATTTT. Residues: CASSYHSPQPQHF.

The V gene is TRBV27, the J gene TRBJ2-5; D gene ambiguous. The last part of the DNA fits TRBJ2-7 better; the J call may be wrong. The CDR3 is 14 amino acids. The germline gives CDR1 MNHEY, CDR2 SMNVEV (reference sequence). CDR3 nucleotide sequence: TGTGCCAGCAGTTTGAGCTTTGAGCACTACGAGCAGTACTTC. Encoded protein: CASSLSFEHYEQYF.

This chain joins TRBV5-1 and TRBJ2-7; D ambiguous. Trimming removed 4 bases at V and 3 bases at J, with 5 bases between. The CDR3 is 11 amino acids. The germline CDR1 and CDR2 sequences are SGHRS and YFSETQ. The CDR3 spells CASSAGYEQYF. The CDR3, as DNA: TGCGCCAGCAGCGCCGGCTACGAGCAGTACTTC.

The CDR3 reads CASSIGQSEQYF. In nucleotides, the CDR3 is TGTGCCAGTAGTATAGGACAGTCCGAGCAGTACTTC. V gene TRBV19 combines with J gene TRBJ2-7, with a tentative D call TRBD1 (5 bases). Germline V gene data show CDR1 as LNHDA and CDR2 as SQIVND (reference sequence). Trimming cost V 1 base and J 6 bases, with 7 bases left between them. The CDR3 is made up of 12 amino acids.

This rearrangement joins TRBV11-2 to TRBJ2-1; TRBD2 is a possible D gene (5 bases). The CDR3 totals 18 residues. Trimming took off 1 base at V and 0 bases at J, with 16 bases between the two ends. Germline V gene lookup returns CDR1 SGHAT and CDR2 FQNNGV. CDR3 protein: CASSLARGEGSSYNEQFF. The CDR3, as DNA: TGTGCCAGCAGCTTAGCCCGCGGCGAAGGGAGCTCCTACAATGAGCAGTTCTTC.

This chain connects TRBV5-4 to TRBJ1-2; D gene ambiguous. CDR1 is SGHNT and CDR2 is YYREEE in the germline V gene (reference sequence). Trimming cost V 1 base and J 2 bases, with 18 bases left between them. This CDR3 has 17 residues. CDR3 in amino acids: CASSLPGGAPHNYGYTF. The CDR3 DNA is TGTGCCAGCAGCTTGCCGGGAGGCGCCCCCCACAACTATGGCTACACCTTC.

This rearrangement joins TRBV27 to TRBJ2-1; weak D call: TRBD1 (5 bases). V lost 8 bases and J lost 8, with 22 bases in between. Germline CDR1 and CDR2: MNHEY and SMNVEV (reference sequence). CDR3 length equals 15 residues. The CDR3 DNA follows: TGTGCCAGCGCTCCTTTGGACACCAATACACATGAGCAGTTCTTC. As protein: CASAPLDTNTHEQFF.

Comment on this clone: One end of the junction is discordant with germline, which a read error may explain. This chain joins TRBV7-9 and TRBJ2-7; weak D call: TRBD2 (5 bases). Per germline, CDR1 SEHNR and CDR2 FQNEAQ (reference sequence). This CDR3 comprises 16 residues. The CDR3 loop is CSSSFPPSGVTYEQYF. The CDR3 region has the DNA TGTTCCAGCAGCTTTCCCCCCTCCGGGGTCACCTACGAGCAGTACTTC.

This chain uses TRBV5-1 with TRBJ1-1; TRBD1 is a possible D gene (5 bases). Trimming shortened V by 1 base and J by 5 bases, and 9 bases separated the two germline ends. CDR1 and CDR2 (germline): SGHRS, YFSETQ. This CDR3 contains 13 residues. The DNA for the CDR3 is TGCGCCAGCAGCTTGTACGGGGGAACTGAAGCTTTCTTT. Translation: CASSLYGGTEAFF.

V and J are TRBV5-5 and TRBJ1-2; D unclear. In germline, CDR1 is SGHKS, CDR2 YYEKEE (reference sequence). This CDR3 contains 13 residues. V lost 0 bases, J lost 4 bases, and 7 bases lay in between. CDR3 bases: TGTGCCAGCAGCTTGGAGAACTTCTATGGCTACACCTTC. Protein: CASSLENFYGYTF.

The CDR3 loop reads CSVSPRLTGGSEQYF. The CDR3 nucleotides read TGCAGCGTTTCCCCACGCCTGACAGGGGGATCCGAGCAGTACTTC. The chain employs TRBV29-1 and TRBJ2-7; 9 bases agree with TRBD1. This CDR3 region has 15 residues. Germline V CDR1 and CDR2: SQVTM, ANQGSEA. J gave up 6 bases and V 5 bases, and 14 bases lay outside the gene matches.

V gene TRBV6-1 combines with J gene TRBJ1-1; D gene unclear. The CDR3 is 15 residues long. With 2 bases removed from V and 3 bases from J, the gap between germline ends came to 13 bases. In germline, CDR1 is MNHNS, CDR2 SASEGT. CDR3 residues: CASSETRSAYTEAFF. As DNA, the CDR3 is TGTGCCAGCAGTGAAACTCGCAGCGCCTACACTGAAGCTTTCTTT.

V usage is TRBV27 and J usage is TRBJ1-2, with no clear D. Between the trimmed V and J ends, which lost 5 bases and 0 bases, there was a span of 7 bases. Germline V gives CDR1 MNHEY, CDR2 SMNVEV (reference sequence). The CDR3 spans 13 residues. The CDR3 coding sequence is TGTGCCAGCAGTCTGCGAGCTAACTATGGCTACACCTTC. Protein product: CASSLRANYGYTF.

DNA for the CDR3: TGTGCCAGCAGCCCATCGGGGGACAGGGGAAACTATGGCTACACCTTC. Its protein product is CASSPSGDRGNYGYTF. V gene TRBV11-2 combines with J gene TRBJ1-2, with 10 bases identical to TRBD1. V was clipped by 5 bases and J by 2 bases; unmatched bases: 8. This CDR3 spans 16 amino acids. The germline gives CDR1 SGHAT, CDR2 FQNNGV.

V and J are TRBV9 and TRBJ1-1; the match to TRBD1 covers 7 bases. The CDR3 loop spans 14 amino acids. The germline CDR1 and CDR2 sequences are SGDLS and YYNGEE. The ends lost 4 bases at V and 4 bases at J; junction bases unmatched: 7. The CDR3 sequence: CASSQGGRTTEAFF. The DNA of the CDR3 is TGTGCCAGCAGCCAGGGGGGCCGGACCACTGAAGCTTTCTTT. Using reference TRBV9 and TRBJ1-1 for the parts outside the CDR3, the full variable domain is DSGVTQTPKHLITATGQRVTLRCSPRSGDLSVYWYQQSLDQGLQFLIQYYNGEERAKGNILERFSAQQFPDLHSELNLSSLELGDSALYFCASSQGGRTTEAFFGQGTRLTVV.

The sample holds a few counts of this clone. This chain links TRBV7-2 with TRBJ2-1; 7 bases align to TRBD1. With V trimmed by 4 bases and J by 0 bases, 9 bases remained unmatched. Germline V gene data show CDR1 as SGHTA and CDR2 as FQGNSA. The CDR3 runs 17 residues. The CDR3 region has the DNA TGTGCCAGCAGCTCACCCCCGGGACAGCTCTCCTACAATGAGCAGTTCTTC. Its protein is CASSSPPGQLSYNEQFF.

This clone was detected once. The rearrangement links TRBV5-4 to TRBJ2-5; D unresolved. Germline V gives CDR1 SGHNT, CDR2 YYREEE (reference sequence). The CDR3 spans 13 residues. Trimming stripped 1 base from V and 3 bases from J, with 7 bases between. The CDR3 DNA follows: TGTGCCAGCAGCTTGATTTCCGAAGAGACCCAGTACTTC. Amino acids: CASSLISEETQYF.